These 19 T cell receptor beta chains share one sample of origin, sequenced in a study of blood T cell repertoires in COVID-19. The data were produced by immunoSEQ multiplex PCR, yet TCRdb's version contains in-frame clones alone and is incomplete. Altogether some 210,000 clones are present, 89% being singletons, with the ten largest covering around 4.8%. Sequencing was carried out using peripheral blood. These TCRs come from a woman in her forties with acute or convalescent COVID-19.

The chain links TRBV2 to TRBJ1-6, with TRBD1 as a possible D gene (5 bases). The germline V gene has CDR1 SNHLY and CDR2 FYNNEI. With 7 bases removed from V and 9 bases from J, the gap between germline ends came to 19 bases. The CDR3 loop spans 15 amino acids. The CDR3 sequence is CASTQRGGVGSPLHF. The CDR3, as DNA: TGTGCCAGCACCCAAAGGGGAGGGGTAGGTTCACCCCTCCACTTT.

This clone was seen once. The J gene is TRBJ1-1, the V gene TRBV19; tentatively, D is TRBD1 (5 bases). The CDR3 totals 13 residues. Trimming cost V 5 bases and J 4 bases, with 11 bases left between them. Germline CDR1 and CDR2: LNHDA and SQIVND (reference sequence). CDR3 region: CASSAGTATEAFF. The CDR3 DNA is TGTGCCAGTAGTGCGGGGACGGCCACTGAAGCTTTCTTT.

This rearrangement joins TRBV2 to TRBJ1-2; weak D call: TRBD1 (6 bases). Trimming removed 7 bases from V and 0 bases from J, with 15 bases in between. Per the germline V gene, CDR1 is SNHLY and CDR2 is FYNNEI. The CDR3 is 15 residues long. This chain's CDR3 is CASILSQGANYGYTF. The CDR3, as DNA: TGTGCCAGCATTCTGTCACAGGGAGCTAACTATGGCTACACCTTC.

The chain has TRBV27 and TRBJ2-1, with 10 bases aligning to TRBD2. Per the germline V gene, CDR1 is MNHEY and CDR2 is SMNVEV (reference sequence). CDR3 size: 15 residues. Trimming at V came to 6 bases and at J to 7 bases, leaving 9 bases not matched to a gene. CDR3: CASSISGGAMNEQFF. CDR3 DNA sequence: TGTGCCAGCAGCATAAGCGGGGGGGCGATGAATGAGCAGTTCTTC.

This chain connects TRBV27 to TRBJ1-2, with D perhaps TRBD1 (5 bases). The CDR3 sequence is 12 residues long. V was trimmed by 3 bases and J by 8 bases, leaving 10 bases between them. CDR1 MNHEY and CDR2 SMNVEV come from the germline V gene (reference sequence). CDR3 loop: CASSFLGGGYTF. The CDR3 coding sequence is TGTGCCAGCAGTTTCCTGGGGGGAGGCTACACCTTC.

The chain employs TRBV7-6 and TRBJ2-1; tentatively, D is TRBD2 (5 bases). The V end lost 3 bases, the J end lost 8 bases, and 20 bases lay between the germline ends. The CDR3 totals 16 residues. Germline V gene sequence: CDR1 SGHVS, CDR2 FNYEAQ. The DNA of the CDR3 is TGTGCCAGCAGCTTGAGTCCCGGGATGCGAGGCGATGAGCAGTTCTTC. Translation gives CASSLSPGMRGDEQFF. Filled out from reference TRBV7-6 and TRBJ2-1, the complete variable domain reads GAGVSQSPRYKVTKRGQDVALRCDPISGHVSLYWYRQALGQGPEFLTYFNYEAQQDKSGLPNDRFSAERPEGSISTLTIQRTEQRDSAMYRCASSLSPGMRGDEQFFGPGTRLTVL.

This clone occurred once. This chain connects TRBV5-4 to TRBJ1-2; the D is unclear. This CDR3 comprises 12 residues. Looked up from germline, CDR1 is SGHNT and CDR2 is YYREEE (reference sequence). The V end was cut by 4 bases, the J end by 5 bases, with 9 bases between. The CDR3 region is CASSVQTYGYTF. The CDR3 coding sequence is TGTGCCAGCAGCGTCCAGACTTATGGCTACACCTTC.

This clone was detected only a few times. The junction and the germline gene differ at one end; a read error may be behind it. The chain couples TRBV18 to TRBJ1-1, with 9 positions matching TRBD1. CDR1 is KGHSH and CDR2 is LQKENI in the germline V gene. The CDR3 spans 16 residues. The CDR3 nucleotides read TGTGCCAGCTCGCCACAGGGGGCCCGGATGAACACTGAAGCTTTCTTT. Protein: CASSPQGARMNTEAFF.

This clone appeared once. This rearrangement joins TRBV9 to TRBJ2-1, with a tentative D call TRBD1 (6 bases). Germline CDR1 is SGDLS and CDR2 is YYNGEE. Trimming stripped 0 bases from V and 4 bases from J, with 11 bases between. CDR3 length: 15 residues. This CDR3 is CASSVGRGPYNEQFF. CDR3 DNA sequence: TGTGCCAGCAGCGTAGGCAGGGGTCCTTACAATGAGCAGTTCTTC.

The rearrangement joins TRBV4-2 to TRBJ1-2; D gene uncertain. Germline V lookup: CDR1 LGHNA, CDR2 YNFKEQ. V was cut by 0 bases and J by 0 bases, with 5 bases left in between. The CDR3 runs to 14 residues. The CDR3 DNA is TGTGCCAGCAGCCAAGACCTTACTAACTATGGCTACACCTTC. This codes for CASSQDLTNYGYTF.

The chain joins TRBV7-6 to TRBJ1-4; 7 bases agree with TRBD1. The CDR3 length is 17 residues. In germline, CDR1 is SGHVS, CDR2 FNYEAQ. V lost 0 bases, J lost 5 bases, and 9 bases stayed unmatched. CDR3 protein: CASSLAPWGRGNEKLFF. The DNA for the CDR3 is TGTGCCAGCAGCTTAGCCCCATGGGGCAGGGGGAATGAAAAACTGTTTTTT.

V and J are TRBV21-1 and TRBJ1-2. TRBV21-1 is marked as a pseudogene. There are 16 residues in the CDR3. The CDR3 nucleotides read TGTGCCAGCAGCAAAGGGGGGAGGGCCTCACTGTATGGCTACACCTTC. Translation: CASSKGGRASLYGYTF.

The V call is TRBV6-5, the J call TRBJ1-2; 7 bases match TRBD1. The CDR3 is 14 residues long. Germline lookup yields CDR1 MNHEY and CDR2 SVGAGI. V was clipped by 0 bases and J by 6 bases; unmatched bases: 4. The CDR3 protein is CASSYSPDRNGYTF. The CDR3 nucleotides are TGTGCCAGCAGTTACTCGCCGGACAGGAATGGCTACACCTTC.

The chain links TRBV19 to TRBJ1-1; TRBD1 matches 8 bases. Trimming removed 4 bases from V and 7 bases from J; junction bases left unmatched: 8. This CDR3 contains 14 residues. Germline V gene data show CDR1 as LNHDA and CDR2 as SQIVND (reference sequence). As DNA, the CDR3 is TGTGCCAGTAGTAACAGGGGGTCCGGACTTGAAGCTTTCTTT. Its protein product is CASSNRGSGLEAFF. Full variable domain (missing parts from reference TRBV19 and TRBJ1-1): DGGITQSPKYLFRKEGQNVTLSCEQNLNHDAMYWYRQDPGQGLRLIYYSQIVNDFQKGDIAEGYSVSREKKESFPLTVTSAQKNPTAFYLCASSNRGSGLEAFFGQGTRLTVV.

The rearrangement links TRBV7-2 to TRBJ2-7, with D possibly matching TRBD1 (5 bases). The CDR3 loop spans 13 amino acids. Trimming took off 1 base at V and 7 bases at J, with 11 bases between the two ends. Germline CDR1 reads SGHTA; CDR2 reads FQGNSA. CDR3 nucleotide sequence: TGTGCCAGCAGCTTAGACCGGAAGGGGGAGCAGTACGTC. It translates to CASSLDRKGEQYV.

This clone has just a few counts. J is TRBJ1-5 and V is TRBV18; no definite D call. The germline V and J ends were trimmed by 4 bases and 1 base, with 17 bases remaining between them. The CDR3 covers 17 residues. Germline-derived CDR1 and CDR2 are KGHSH and LQKENI. Here the CDR3 reads CASSLVQTAGSNQPQHF. DNA of the CDR3: TGTGCCAGCTCACTGGTCCAAACGGCGGGAAGCAATCAGCCCCAGCATTTT.

The rearrangement joins TRBV19 to TRBJ1-1; D perhaps matches TRBD1 (6 bases). V lost 9 bases and J 1 base, leaving 12 bases between the germline ends. Germline CDR1 and CDR2: LNHDA and SQIVND (reference sequence). The CDR3 covers 13 residues. For the CDR3, the DNA is TGTGCCAGCGGTGGGGGCAGGAACACTGAAGCTTTCTTT. The encoded protein is CASGGGRNTEAFF.

This clone came up once. V and J are TRBV10-3 and TRBJ1-1, with D maybe TRBD1 (6 bases). This CDR3 is built from 12 residues. Germline CDR1 and CDR2: ENHRY and SYGVKD. V shed 9 bases and J shed 2 bases, with 10 bases lying between them. CDR3 protein: CAIRGQNTEAFF. The CDR3 DNA is TGTGCCATTAGGGGACAAAACACTGAAGCTTTCTTT.

The chain recombines TRBV5-1 with TRBJ1-2; 10 bases are a match to TRBD1. The germline V gene encodes CDR1 SGHRS and CDR2 YFSETQ. V trimming: 4 bases; J trimming: 8 bases; junction bases outside the gene matches: 11. CDR3 length: 15 residues. The DNA of the CDR3 is TGCGCCAGCAGCCTAGCCGGGACAGGGGTTTTGGGCTACACCTTC. Translated: CASSLAGTGVLGYTF.